This entry describes one T cell receptor beta chain. The clone's antigen remains unknown. The record has no base qualities; no much larger clone is one base away. TCRbeta CDR3 regions were amplified from genomic DNA by means of the immunoSEQ Assay, a bias-controlled multiplex PCR. On the authors' methods: Nucleated cell counts per sample were estimated from amplification of reference gene primers within the assay. Sequence reads were collapsed and filtered to measure the absolute abundance of every unique TCRbeta CDR3 rearrangement. For each sample, productive Simpson clonality was calculated as the square root of Simpson's diversity index over productive rearrangements. What TCRdb holds here is the immuneACCESS table cut down to in-frame rearrangements. Part of the clones is not present; checked against another copy, under half of the missing clones reflect an unresolved V gene, and the others are unexplained. That table furnishes V, J and clone size, whereas the DNA furnished D and trimming. The table for this sample lists about 230,000 clones; 85% to 90% of them were counted only once. In total, the top ten clones hold 11% of the sample.

CDR1 and CDR2, per the germline V gene (reference sequence), are SEHNR and FQNEAQ. From the cysteine up to the phenylalanine, the CDR3 has a length of 14 residues. Left in the record is the CDR3 DNA by itself, 42 bases read in frame from the first base. For this chain, trimming is 5 bases at the V end and 2 bases at the J end, and the number of junction bases without a gene match is 5. The record originates from a study of blood T cell repertoires in COVID-19 (dated by TCRdb to about 2020). Notes on the research overall: The collaborator samples originated in the United States, Italy and Spain and spanned the acute and convalescent phases of COVID-19. The prospective study material was composed of cDNA or gDNA derived from T cells, B-cell-depleted T cells, or PBMCs. Subjects who had been exposed to COVID-19, were actively infected with it, or had recovered from it provided the deeply sampled blood TCRbeta repertoires that made up the dataset. The repertoires were released in a freely available public database meant as a resource for research on the immune response to SARS-CoV-2. Samples came from the ongoing ImmuneRACE study (first 160 participants) plus 1,254 subjects from 6 global collaborators. A de-identified subject ID, COVID-19 status, age in years and sex were almost always included in the sample metadata. Where available, HLA class I and class II types were obtained from metadata supplied by the sample provider rather than from assay-based typing. The paper's findings and limits, for the study overall: The amount of clinical and demographic metadata varied by source and participant and was provided uncurated.

In Seattle, one collaborating source enrolled patients while the infection was active and tracked those patients longitudinally over the course of disease. The collaborating institutions used their own protocols to collect whole blood in K2EDTA tubes. For TCRbeta analysis, collaborators shipped samples as frozen whole blood, isolated PBMCs, or DNA extracted from either of those sample types. Material: peripheral blood. The rearrangement combines TRBV7-9 with TRBJ2-5; 7 nucleotides in the junction match TRBD2. The clonotype originates from a man in his fifties or sixties with COVID-19, enrolled during active disease. The DNA is as follows: TGTGCCAGCAGCCCGCGGGAGCTTCAAGAGACCCAGTACTTC. It specifies CASSPRELQETQYF.